Below, one TCR beta chain is given with its context. This specimen comes from a study of shared T cell receptors in the human thymus. Looked up from germline, CDR1 is LGHNT and CDR2 is FRNRAP. Trimming took 1 base from V and 1 from J; bases not matched to a gene: 7. The CDR3 is 18 amino acids. The table came from immunoSEQ multiplex PCR; TCRdb's copy has only in-frame clones and leaves some out. In the table there are about 660,000 clones, roughly 90% of which are singletons. The sample was also reused in another study, on human thymus T cells.

Sequencing used thymocytes. This clonotype was sampled from a boy younger than two with a congenital heart defect. The rearrangement joins TRBV12-5 to TRBJ1-3, with 10 bases matching TRBD1. CDR3: CASGLGGTGVYSGNTIYF. DNA of the CDR3: TGTGCTAGTGGTTTGGGGGGGACAGGGGTGTATTCTGGAAACACCATATATTTT.